The 4 T cell receptor beta chains below were found in one sample sequenced in a study of shared clonotypes between healthy human individuals. Assay used: immunoSEQ multiplex PCR; TCRdb lists only in-frame clones, some missing. The profile covers 800,000 or so clones, with 96% appearing a single time and less than 0.25% taken by the ten largest. Terminally differentiated effector memory CD45RA+ cells were excluded from the naive CD8 cells, which were CD45RO-negative and positively selected for CCR7. Specimen: naive CD8+ T cells sorted from blood. Receptors were obtained from a man between 25 and 39 years old in good health.

The CDR3 sequence is CASSDSSGTLLEQFF. The DNA for the CDR3 is TGCGCCAGCAGTGATTCGAGCGGGACTCTTCTAGAGCAGTTCTTC. The rearrangement links TRBV10-2 to TRBJ2-1, with TRBD2 identical over 7 bases. Trimming at V came to 3 bases and at J to 10 bases, leaving 12 bases not matched to a gene. CDR1 and CDR2 from the germline V gene are WSHSY and SAAADI. The length of the CDR3 is 15 residues.

This chain uses TRBV5-6 with TRBJ1-5, with a weak D call TRBD1 (6 bases). CDR3 length: 13 residues. Trimming took 3 bases from V and 6 from J, leaving 10 bases between them. Looked up from germline, CDR1 is SGHDT and CDR2 is YYEEEE. The CDR3 protein is CASSSSGVQPQHF. The DNA for the CDR3 is TGTGCCAGCAGCTCATCAGGGGTTCAGCCCCAGCATTTT.

J is TRBJ2-2 and V is TRBV29-1; D is perhaps TRBD1 (6 bases). From germline, CDR1 is SQVTM and CDR2 ANQGSEA. CDR3 length equals 14 residues. V lost 3 bases and J lost 0, with 8 bases in between. CDR3 loop: CSVDDRSNTGELFF. DNA of the CDR3: TGCAGCGTTGATGACAGGTCGAACACCGGGGAGCTGTTTTTT.

The rearrangement links TRBV27 to TRBJ2-1; 7 bases align to TRBD1. The trim removed 5 bases at V and 4 bases at J, leaving 11 bases unmatched. This CDR3 has 16 residues. CDR1 is MNHEY and CDR2 is SMNVEV in the germline V gene (reference sequence). Here the CDR3 reads CASSALGTDTYNEQFF. The CDR3 DNA reads as TGTGCCAGCAGTGCGCTCGGGACAGATACTTACAATGAGCAGTTCTTC.